This T cell receptor beta chain appears in the sequencing data of a study of T-cell memory formation after mild COVID-19. TCRdb reprocessed the 5' RACE reads via MiXCR and lists one record per CDR3 protein. In the table there are around 45,000 distinct CDR3 sequences, 8% to 10% of which are singletons. The CDR3 extends over 15 amino acids. With V trimmed by 7 bases and J by 4 bases, 9 bases remained unmatched. The chain links TRBV12-3 or TRBV12-4 to TRBJ1-3, with TRBD1 matching 8 bases. Sequenced input: PBMCs or a T cell subset sorted from them (not recorded which). This receptor was identified in an adult woman who had mild COVID-19 (a few samples of this study predate the infection). Cell type and time point are not known. CDR3 sequence reads: CASTEDRAVGNTIYF. For the CDR3, the DNA is TGTGCCAGCACCGAGGACAGGGCCGTAGGAAACACCATATATTTT.